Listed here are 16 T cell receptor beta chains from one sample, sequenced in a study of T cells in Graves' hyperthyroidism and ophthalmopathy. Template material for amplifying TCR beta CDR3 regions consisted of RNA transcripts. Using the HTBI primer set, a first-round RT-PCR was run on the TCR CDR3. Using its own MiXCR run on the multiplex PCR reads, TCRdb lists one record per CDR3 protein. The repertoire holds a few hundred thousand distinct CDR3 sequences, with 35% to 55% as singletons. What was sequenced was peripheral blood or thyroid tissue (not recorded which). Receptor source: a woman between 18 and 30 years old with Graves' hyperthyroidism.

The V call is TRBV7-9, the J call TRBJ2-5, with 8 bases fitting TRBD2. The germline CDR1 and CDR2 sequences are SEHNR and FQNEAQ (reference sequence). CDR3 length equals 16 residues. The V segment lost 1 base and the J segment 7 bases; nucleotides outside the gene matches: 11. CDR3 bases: TGTGCCAGCAGCTTAGTTAGCGGGGCACTCTACGCGACCCAGTACTTC. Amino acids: CASSLVSGALYATQYF.

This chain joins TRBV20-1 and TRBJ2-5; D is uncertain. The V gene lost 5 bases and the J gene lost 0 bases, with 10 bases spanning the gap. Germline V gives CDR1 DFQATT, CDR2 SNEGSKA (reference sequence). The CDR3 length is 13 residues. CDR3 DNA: TGCAGTGCTCCCAGGCTGTACCAAGAGACCCAGTACTTC. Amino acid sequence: CSAPRLYQETQYF.

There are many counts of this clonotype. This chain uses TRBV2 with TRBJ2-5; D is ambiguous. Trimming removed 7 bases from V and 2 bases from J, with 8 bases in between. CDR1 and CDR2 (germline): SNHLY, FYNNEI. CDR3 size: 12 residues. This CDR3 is CASIWQQETQYF. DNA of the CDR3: TGTGCCAGCATCTGGCAGCAAGAGACCCAGTACTTC.

The CDR3 loop reads CASSSWTGEDEQYF. The CDR3 region has the DNA TGTGCCAGTAGTTCATGGACAGGGGAGGACGAGCAGTACTTC. The V call is TRBV19, the J call TRBJ2-7, with 9 positions matching TRBD1. The germline V gene has CDR1 LNHDA and CDR2 SQIVND (reference sequence). Trimming cost V 5 bases and J 5 bases; bases outside gene matches: 7. The CDR3 has 14 residues. The whole variable domain, filled in from reference TRBV19 and TRBJ2-7, reads DGGITQSPKYLFRKEGQNVTLSCEQNLNHDAMYWYRQDPGQGLRLIYYSQIVNDFQKGDIAEGYSVSREKKESFPLTVTSAQKNPTAFYLCASSSWTGEDEQYFGPGTRLTVT.

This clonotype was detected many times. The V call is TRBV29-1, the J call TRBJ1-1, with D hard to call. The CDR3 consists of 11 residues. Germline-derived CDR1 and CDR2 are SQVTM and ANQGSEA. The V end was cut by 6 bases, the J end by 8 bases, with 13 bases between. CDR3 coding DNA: TGCAGCGTCGCGAGGGTCCAGGAAGCTTTCTTT. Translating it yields CSVARVQEAFF.

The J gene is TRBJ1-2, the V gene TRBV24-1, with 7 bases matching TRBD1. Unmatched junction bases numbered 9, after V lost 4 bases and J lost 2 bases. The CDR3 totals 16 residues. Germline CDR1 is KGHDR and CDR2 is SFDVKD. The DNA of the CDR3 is TGTGCCACCAGTGACAGCGACAGGGAGTTAAACTATGGCTACACCTTC. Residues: CATSDSDRELNYGYTF.

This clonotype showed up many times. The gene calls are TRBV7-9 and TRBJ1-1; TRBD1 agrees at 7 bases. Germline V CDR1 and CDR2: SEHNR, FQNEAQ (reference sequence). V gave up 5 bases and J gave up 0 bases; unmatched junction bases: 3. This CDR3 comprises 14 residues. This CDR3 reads CASSPGTVNTEAFF. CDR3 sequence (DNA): TGTGCCAGCAGCCCTGGGACAGTGAACACTGAAGCTTTCTTT.

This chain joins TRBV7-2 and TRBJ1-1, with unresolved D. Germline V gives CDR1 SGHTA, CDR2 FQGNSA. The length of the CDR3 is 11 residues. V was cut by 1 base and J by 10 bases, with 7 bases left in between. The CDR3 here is CASSLGLGAFF. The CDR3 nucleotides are TGTGCCAGCAGCTTAGGGCTGGGAGCTTTCTTT.

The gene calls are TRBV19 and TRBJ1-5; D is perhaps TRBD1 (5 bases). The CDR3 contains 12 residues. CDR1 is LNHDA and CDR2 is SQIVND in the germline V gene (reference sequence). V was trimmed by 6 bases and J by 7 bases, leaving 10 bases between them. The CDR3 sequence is CASRLGEQPQHF. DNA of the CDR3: TGTGCCAGTAGGCTAGGGGAACAGCCCCAGCATTTT.

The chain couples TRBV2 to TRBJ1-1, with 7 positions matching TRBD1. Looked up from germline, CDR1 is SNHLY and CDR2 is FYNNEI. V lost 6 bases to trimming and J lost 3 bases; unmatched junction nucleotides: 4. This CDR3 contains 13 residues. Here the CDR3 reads CASRDRSHTEAFF. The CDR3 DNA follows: TGTGCCAGCAGGGACAGGAGCCACACTGAAGCTTTCTTT.

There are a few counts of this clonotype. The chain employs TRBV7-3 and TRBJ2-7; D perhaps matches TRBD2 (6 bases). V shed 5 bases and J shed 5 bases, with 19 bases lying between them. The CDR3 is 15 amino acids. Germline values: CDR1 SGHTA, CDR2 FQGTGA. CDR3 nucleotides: TGTGCCAGCAGCCAAGACACGAGTAGCGGCGACGAGCAGTACTTC. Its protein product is CASSQDTSSGDEQYF.

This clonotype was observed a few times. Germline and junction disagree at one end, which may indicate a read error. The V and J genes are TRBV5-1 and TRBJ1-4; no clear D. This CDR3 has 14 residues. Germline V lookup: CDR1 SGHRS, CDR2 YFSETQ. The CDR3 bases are TGTGCCAGCAGCTTAGGGCGTACTAATGAAAAACTGTTTTTT. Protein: CASSLGRTNEKLFF.

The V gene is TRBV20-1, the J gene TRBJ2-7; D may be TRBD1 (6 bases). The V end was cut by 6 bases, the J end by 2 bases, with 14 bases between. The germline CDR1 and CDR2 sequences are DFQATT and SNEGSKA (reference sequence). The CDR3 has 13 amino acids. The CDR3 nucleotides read TGCAGTGCGCTGGACAGCATAACCTACGAGCAGTACTTC. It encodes CSALDSITYEQYF.

The DNA for the CDR3 is TGTGCCAGCTCACCAACACTAAATCAGCCCCAGCATTTT. Translation gives CASSPTLNQPQHF. The chain joins TRBV7-2 to TRBJ1-5; D gene uncertain. CDR3 size: 13 residues. Deletions cut 8 bases from V and 4 bases from J, with 12 bases between. Germline assignment: CDR1 SGHTA and CDR2 FQGNSA.

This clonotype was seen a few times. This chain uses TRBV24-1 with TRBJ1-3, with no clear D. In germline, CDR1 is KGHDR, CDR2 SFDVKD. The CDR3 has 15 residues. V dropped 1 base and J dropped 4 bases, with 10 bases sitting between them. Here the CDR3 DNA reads TGTGCCACCAGTGATTTTTCCGACGGAGGAAACACCATATATTTT. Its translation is CATSDFSDGGNTIYF.

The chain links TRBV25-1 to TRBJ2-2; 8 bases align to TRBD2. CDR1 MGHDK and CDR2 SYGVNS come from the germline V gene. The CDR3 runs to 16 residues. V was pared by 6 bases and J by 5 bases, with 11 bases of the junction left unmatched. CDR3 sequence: CASSASPGLETGELFF. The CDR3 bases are TGTGCCAGCAGCGCTTCCCCGGGACTAGAGACCGGGGAGCTGTTTTTT.